One and the same sample provided the 6 T cell receptor beta chains below, sequenced in a study of CD8 T cells in Susac syndrome. Random hexamers were used to reverse transcribe the RNA input (0.5 to 1 ug). TCRdb passed the immunoSEQ multiplex PCR reads through MiXCR, listing each CDR3 protein once. This table holds a few hundred thousand distinct CDR3 sequences, about 93% found once. The source material was CD4+ T cells from PBMCs. These receptors all come from a human donor with multiple sclerosis.

This chain connects TRBV10-1 to TRBJ2-7; D is possibly TRBD1 or TRBD2 (5 bases each). This CDR3 has 13 residues. Trimming stripped 4 bases from V and 6 bases from J, with 13 bases between. Germline lookup yields CDR1 WNHNN and CDR2 SYGVQD (reference sequence). The DNA of the CDR3 is TGCGCCAGCAGTGTAACAGGACTCGGCGAGCAGTACTTC. It specifies CASSVTGLGEQYF.

The chain combines TRBV28 with TRBJ2-5, with D possibly TRBD2 on 5 matching bases. The V and J ends lost 3 bases and 5 bases respectively, with 16 bases between them. Per the germline V gene, CDR1 is MDHEN and CDR2 is SYDVKM. CDR3 size: 15 residues. The CDR3 reads CASSFLQHGVETQYF. The CDR3 nucleotides are TGTGCCAGCAGTTTCTTGCAGCACGGGGTGGAGACCCAGTACTTC. Full variable domain (rest looked up from reference TRBV28 and TRBJ2-5): DVKVTQSSRYLVKRTGEKVFLECVQDMDHENMFWYRQDPGLGLRLIYFSYDVKMKEKGDIPEGYSVSREKKERFSLILESASTNQTSMYLCASSFLQHGVETQYFGPGTRLLVL.

The CDR3 DNA sequence: TGCGCCAGCAGCTTGGCGGGACAGATCCGCACAGATACGCAGTATTTT. Translation: CASSLAGQIRTDTQYF. The V call is TRBV5-1, the J call TRBJ2-3; 7 bases fit TRBD1. The CDR3 sequence is 16 residues long. The germline V gene encodes CDR1 SGHRS and CDR2 YFSETQ. Trimming removed 0 bases from V and 1 base from J; junction bases left unmatched: 5.

This chain joins TRBV2 and TRBJ2-6; D is undetermined. V gave up 6 bases and J gave up 2 bases, with 5 bases separating them. This CDR3 spans 13 amino acids. CDR1 and CDR2 from the germline V gene are SNHLY and FYNNEI. For the CDR3, the DNA is TGTGCCAGCAGCGTTGCTGGGGCCAACGTCCTGACTTTC. The encoded protein is CASSVAGANVLTF.

The chain links TRBV7-9 to TRBJ1-4; no firm D call. The germline CDR1 and CDR2 sequences are SEHNR and FQNEAQ (reference sequence). The CDR3 is 16 residues long. Trimming removed 2 bases from V and 8 bases from J, with 18 bases in between. Written as DNA, the CDR3 is TGTGCCAGCAGCTTACGGTCGTTGGACCGACGAGAAAAACTGTTTTTT. It codes for CASSLRSLDRREKLFF. Filled out from reference TRBV7-9 and TRBJ1-4, the complete variable domain reads DTGVSQNPRHKITKRGQNVTFRCDPISEHNRLYWYRQTLGQGPEFLTYFQNEAQLEKSRLLSDRFSAERPKGSFSTLEIQRTEQGDSAMYLCASSLRSLDRREKLFFGSGTQLSVL.

As DNA, the CDR3 is TGTGCCAGCAGCTTAGAGGTCGGGGAGCTGTTTTTT. Amino acids: CASSLEVGELFF. The chain combines TRBV11-2 with TRBJ2-2; D remains ambiguous. CDR3 length: 12 residues. Trimming shortened V by 0 bases and J by 7 bases, and 3 bases separated the two germline ends. Germline V lookup: CDR1 SGHAT, CDR2 FQNNGV.